A single sample is the source of the 13 T cell receptor beta chains below, sequenced in a study of CD8 T cells in Susac syndrome. RNA totalling about 0.5 to 1 ug underwent reverse transcription with random hexamers. One entry per CDR3 protein, called by TCRdb with MiXCR from the immunoSEQ multiplex PCR reads. The sample yields 150,000 to 200,000 distinct CDR3 sequences, about 96% seen once. Input material: CD4+ T cells from PBMCs. All receptors come from a human donor with Susac syndrome.

This clonotype showed up just once. V is TRBV18 and J is TRBJ2-3; the D gene is possibly TRBD2 (5 bases). The length of the CDR3 is 13 residues. Trimming stripped 5 bases from V and 3 bases from J, with 9 bases between. Germline CDR1 is KGHSH and CDR2 is LQKENI. The CDR3 loop reads CASSYGDTDTQYF. The CDR3 nucleotides read TGTGCCAGCTCATACGGGGATACAGATACGCAGTATTTT.

This clonotype was seen only once. The chain recombines TRBV28 with TRBJ2-5, with D perhaps assigned TRBD1 or TRBD2 (6 bases each). The V gene's germline CDR1 is MDHEN and CDR2 SYDVKM. V lost 8 bases, J lost 5 bases, and 18 bases lay in between. This CDR3 comprises 14 residues. CDR3 protein: CASQSTRRGETQYF. Written as DNA, the CDR3 is TGTGCCAGCCAATCGACTAGAAGGGGGGAGACCCAGTACTTC.

The V call is TRBV24-1, the J call TRBJ2-7, with D tentatively TRBD1 (6 bases). Germline V gene lookup returns CDR1 KGHDR and CDR2 SFDVKD. Trimming shortened V by 4 bases and J by 0 bases, and 12 bases separated the two germline ends. CDR3 length: 15 residues. The CDR3 DNA follows: TGTGCCACCAGTGAGCCCGGGACAAACTCCTACGAGCAGTACTTC. Translated: CATSEPGTNSYEQYF.

The chain recombines TRBV20-1 with TRBJ2-4, with D possibly matching TRBD1 (5 bases). V was shortened by 4 bases and J by 1 base, with 14 bases between the two germline ends. The germline V gene encodes CDR1 DFQATT and CDR2 SNEGSKA (reference sequence). The CDR3 length is 15 residues. The CDR3 spells CSAIQDTGAKNIQYF. The CDR3 DNA reads as TGCAGTGCTATTCAGGACACTGGGGCCAAAAACATTCAGTACTTC.

CDR3: CASSDLGSNLLDLTTYEQYV. CDR3 DNA: TGTGCCAGCAGTGATTTGGGGTCGAATCTCCTTGACCTTACCACCTACGAGCAGTACGTC. The chain employs TRBV2 and TRBJ2-7, with D unclear. The CDR3 is made up of 20 amino acids. Germline-derived CDR1 and CDR2 are SNHLY and FYNNEI. V lost 3 bases to trimming and J lost 2 bases, with 29 bases between them.

The chain has TRBV3-1 and TRBJ2-3; a possible D gene is TRBD2 (6 bases). Between the trimmed V and J ends, which lost 3 bases and 4 bases, there was a span of 17 bases. CDR1 LGHDT and CDR2 YNNKEL come from the germline V gene (reference sequence). The CDR3 loop spans 16 amino acids. The CDR3 nucleotides are TGTGCCAGCAGCCAGTGGACTACCCTTGGTCCAGATACGCAGTATTTT. The encoded protein is CASSQWTTLGPDTQYF.

The chain combines TRBV11-1 with TRBJ2-7, with D perhaps TRBD2 (5 bases). CDR1 is SGHAT and CDR2 is FQDESV in the germline V gene (reference sequence). The length of the CDR3 is 14 residues. Deletions cut 2 bases from V and 6 bases from J, with 14 bases between. CDR3: CASSLRAGLGEQYF. The CDR3 bases are TGTGCCAGCAGCTTAAGGGCAGGACTTGGCGAGCAGTACTTC.

V and J are TRBV6-5 and TRBJ1-1; no clear D gene. The CDR3 spans 15 residues. The V gene lost 5 bases and the J gene lost 1 base, with 14 bases spanning the gap. Germline V gives CDR1 MNHEY, CDR2 SVGAGI. This chain's CDR3 is CASSHTADPNTEAFF. The CDR3 DNA is TGTGCCAGCAGTCACACTGCAGACCCGAACACTGAAGCTTTCTTT.

This rearrangement joins TRBV7-6 to TRBJ2-1; no definite D call. The CDR3 is 14 residues long. Looked up from germline, CDR1 is SGHVS and CDR2 is FNYEAQ. The ends were cut back, 4 bases at V and 9 bases at J, with 16 bases in the middle. The CDR3 is CASSSAPARTEQFF. For the CDR3, the DNA is TGTGCCAGCAGCTCCGCCCCGGCCCGCACTGAGCAGTTCTTC.

CDR3 sequence reads: CASSSLGFYNEQFF. DNA for the CDR3: TGTGCCAGCAGCTCACTGGGCTTCTACAATGAGCAGTTCTTC. The J gene is TRBJ2-1, the V gene TRBV7-2; D gene unclear. This CDR3 is built from 14 residues. CDR1 and CDR2 (germline): SGHTA, FQGNSA. Trimming cost V 4 bases and J 3 bases, with 10 bases left between them.

The chain combines TRBV4-3 with TRBJ2-5, with no clear D. This CDR3 is built from 13 residues. Germline V lookup: CDR1 LGHNA, CDR2 YSLEER. Trimming took off 4 bases at V and 1 base at J, with 7 bases between the two ends. CDR3 region: CASSLHGQETQYF. CDR3 bases: TGCGCCAGCAGCCTACACGGCCAAGAGACCCAGTACTTC.

V and J are TRBV12-3 or TRBV12-4 and TRBJ1-1; D ambiguous. V dropped 5 bases and J dropped 3 bases, with 10 bases sitting between them. The CDR3 spans 13 residues. CDR3 bases: TGTGCCAGCAGTCAAAGCACGGACACTGAAGCTTTCTTT. Translation: CASSQSTDTEAFF.

The chain couples TRBV7-9 to TRBJ1-2; no definite D call. Germline CDR1 reads SEHNR; CDR2 reads FQNEAQ (reference sequence). The CDR3 consists of 14 residues. Trimming cost V 7 bases and J 7 bases, with 19 bases left between them. CDR3 sequence reads: CASTMSWADGGYTF. The CDR3 DNA is TGTGCCAGCACCATGTCGTGGGCAGATGGTGGCTACACCTTC.